The 32 T cell receptor beta chains below come from one sample, sequenced in a study of blood T cell repertoires in COVID-19. Generated by immunoSEQ multiplex PCR, the TCRdb table keeps only in-frame clones and is missing some. Of about 12,000 clones detected, roughly 76% appear once; the ten largest clones hold 30%. What was sequenced was peripheral blood. These receptor sequences come from a human donor in a cohort sampled during active COVID-19.

This chain connects TRBV11-2 to TRBJ2-7; possibly TRBD2 for D (6 bases). Between the trimmed V and J ends, which lost 0 bases and 6 bases, there was a span of 21 bases. CDR3 length equals 17 residues. Germline lookup yields CDR1 SGHAT and CDR2 FQNNGV. CDR3 in DNA: TGTGCCAGCAGCTTAGAGGGCGGGGCAGGGAGACAACGCGAGCAGTACTTC. It specifies CASSLEGGAGRQREQYF.

The sample holds a few counts of this clone. The genes are TRBV6-5 and TRBJ2-7; 8 nucleotides line up with TRBD1. Trimming took 5 bases from V and 2 from J; bases not matched to a gene: 5. This CDR3 region has 14 residues. The V gene's germline CDR1 is MNHEY and CDR2 SVGAGI. CDR3 sequence (DNA): TGTGCCAGCAGTCCCCGGGACAGGCCCTACGAGCAGTACTTC. Translation: CASSPRDRPYEQYF.

The chain carries TRBV2 and TRBJ1-1; no reliable D call. The germline gives CDR1 SNHLY, CDR2 FYNNEI. The CDR3 is made up of 15 amino acids. V dropped 4 bases and J dropped 1 base, with 13 bases sitting between them. CDR3 residues: CASSARGGWNTEAFF. CDR3 DNA sequence: TGTGCCAGCAGTGCGCGGGGAGGTTGGAACACTGAAGCTTTCTTT.

DNA of the CDR3: TGCAGTGCTAGTTGGCCGGGACTAGCGGCGGGGATGGCCTACGAGCAGTACTTC. This sequence encodes CSASWPGLAAGMAYEQYF. The V call is TRBV20-1, the J call TRBJ2-7, with TRBD2 matching 11 bases. This CDR3 comprises 18 residues. Germline V CDR1 and CDR2: DFQATT, SNEGSKA (reference sequence). V gave up 3 bases and J gave up 2 bases; unmatched junction bases: 15.

The J gene is TRBJ2-3, the V gene TRBV19, with 10 bases fitting TRBD1. The CDR3 is made up of 14 amino acids. With 3 bases clipped from V and 6 bases from J, the junction kept 3 bases outside the gene matches. CDR1 and CDR2 from the germline V gene are LNHDA and SQIVND (reference sequence). In DNA form, the CDR3 reads TGTGCCAGTAGTATCGGGACAGGGGTGGATACGCAGTATTTT. It translates to CASSIGTGVDTQYF.

J is TRBJ2-5 and V is TRBV4-1; D is perhaps TRBD1 (5 bases). Trimming left V 1 base short and J 5 bases short, with 14 bases between. This CDR3 has 15 amino acids. Germline V CDR1 and CDR2: MGHRA, YSYEKL. The CDR3 region is CASSQVYRRPETQYF. CDR3 in DNA: TGCGCCAGCAGCCAAGTGTACAGGCGTCCGGAGACCCAGTACTTC.

The chain has TRBV5-1 and TRBJ1-6; 9 bases match TRBD1. Germline CDR1 is SGHRS and CDR2 is YFSETQ. This CDR3 is 15 amino acids long. The junction had 6 bases not matched to a gene; V was cut back by 3 bases and J by 8 bases. The CDR3 DNA follows: TGCGCCAGCAGCTGGACAGGGGCGAGTCATTCACCCCTCCACTTT. Translating gives CASSWTGASHSPLHF.

The chain couples TRBV21-1 to TRBJ1-6. TRBV21-1 is a known pseudogene. The CDR3 has 15 amino acids. CDR3 in DNA: TGTGCCAGCAGCAAAGCAAGAACCGCGCATTCACCCCTCCACTTT. As protein: CASSKARTAHSPLHF.

The gene calls are TRBV4-2 and TRBJ2-5; 7 bases match TRBD2. This CDR3 has 16 residues. Germline values: CDR1 LGHNA, CDR2 YNFKEQ. Trimming cost V 1 base and J 2 bases; bases outside gene matches: 7. Here the CDR3 reads CASSQGIQGGQETQYF. In nucleotides, the CDR3 is TGTGCCAGCAGCCAAGGTATCCAGGGAGGGCAAGAGACCCAGTACTTC.

The chain combines TRBV5-1 with TRBJ2-1; possibly TRBD1 for D (5 bases). Trimming cost V 1 base and J 3 bases, with 11 bases left between them. The CDR3 loop spans 15 amino acids. Germline loops: CDR1 SGHRS, CDR2 YFSETQ. The CDR3 region is CASSLSMQGYNEQFF. In DNA form, the CDR3 reads TGCGCCAGCAGCTTGAGTATGCAGGGCTACAATGAGCAGTTCTTC.

The rearrangement uses TRBV12-1 and TRBJ2-5; no DNA check was done on the table's D call, TRBD1. TRBV12-1 constitutes a pseudogene. There are 15 residues in the CDR3. The CDR3 region is CASSSPGQGGETQYF. CDR3 sequence (DNA): TGTGCCAGCAGCTCTCCGGGACAGGGGGGGGAGACCCAGTACTTC.

This clone was found a few times. This sequence joins TRBV2 and TRBJ2-1, with 10 bases that match TRBD1. The CDR3 totals 17 residues. Germline CDR1 reads SNHLY; CDR2 reads FYNNEI. J lost 1 base, V lost 9 bases, and 12 bases had no gene match. The CDR3 reads CASNTADRGRSYNEQFF. The DNA for the CDR3 is TGTGCCAGTAACACAGCCGACAGGGGGCGTTCCTACAATGAGCAGTTCTTC.

The V gene is TRBV28, the J gene TRBJ2-7, with 11 bases identical to TRBD1. The V segment lost 5 bases and the J segment 4 bases; nucleotides outside the gene matches: 7. The CDR3 spans 15 residues. In germline, CDR1 is MDHEN, CDR2 SYDVKM. The CDR3, as DNA: TGTGCCAGCAGTACGCCAGGGACAGGGGGGTACGAGCAGTACTTC. This translates into CASSTPGTGGYEQYF.

The chain recombines TRBV5-6 with TRBJ2-7; D possibly corresponds to TRBD2 (5 bases). The CDR3 consists of 12 residues. V lost 4 bases, J lost 4 bases, and 9 bases lay in between. Germline lookup yields CDR1 SGHDT and CDR2 YYEEEE. CDR3 DNA sequence: TGTGCCAGCAGCCTGAGGACTTACGAGCAGTACTTC. It translates to CASSLRTYEQYF.

This clone was counted between two and nine times. The chain recombines TRBV5-1 with TRBJ2-3, with 10 positions matching TRBD2. The CDR3 covers 15 residues. J was trimmed by 4 bases and V by 3 bases; bases with no gene match: 5. CDR1 SGHRS and CDR2 YFSETQ come from the germline V gene. The CDR3 loop reads CASSYSGRSSDTQYF. In DNA, the CDR3 is TGCGCCAGCAGCTATAGCGGGAGGTCGTCAGATACGCAGTATTTT.

This chain connects TRBV28 to TRBJ2-1, with D perhaps matching TRBD2 (7 bases). This CDR3 has 12 residues. Per germline, CDR1 MDHEN and CDR2 SYDVKM. The V and J ends lost 10 bases and 4 bases respectively, with 11 bases between them. Written as DNA, the CDR3 is TGTGCCATTGGGAGGGGGTACAATGAGCAGTTCTTC. It encodes CAIGRGYNEQFF. Combining the CDR3 with reference TRBV28 and TRBJ2-1 gives the whole variable domain DVKVTQSSRYLVKRTGEKVFLECVQDMDHENMFWYRQDPGLGLRLIYFSYDVKMKEKGDIPEGYSVSREKKERFSLILESASTNQTSMYLCAIGRGYNEQFFGPGTRLTVL.

J is TRBJ2-2 and V is TRBV30; D is possibly TRBD1 (6 bases). The germline CDR1 and CDR2 sequences are GTSNPN and SVGIG (reference sequence). V was clipped by 5 bases and J by 13 bases, with 17 bases between them. The CDR3 extends over 12 amino acids. The CDR3 DNA follows: TGTGCCTGGTCCATGGGGGCTCTAGGGCTGTTTTTT. Protein product: CAWSMGALGLFF. Together with reference TRBV30 and TRBJ2-2, the CDR3 gives the full variable domain: SQTIHQWPATLVQPVGSPLSLECTVEGTSNPNLYWYRQAAGRGLQLLFYSVGIGQISSEVPQNLSASRPQDRQFILSSKKLLLSDSGFYLCAWSMGALGLFFGEGSRLTVL.

The gene calls are TRBV12-3 or TRBV12-4 and TRBJ1-1; D not resolved. V was clipped by 3 bases and J by 3 bases, with 8 bases between them. There are 13 residues in the CDR3. For the CDR3, the DNA is TGTGCCAGCAGTTTTGGCCCCGACACTGAAGCTTTCTTT. Its protein product is CASSFGPDTEAFF.

The CDR3 loop is CASSQPRTELNTEAFF. The DNA for the CDR3 is TGCGCCAGCAGTCAACCCAGGACAGAATTGAACACTGAAGCTTTCTTT. The V gene is TRBV23-1, the J gene TRBJ1-1, with D tentatively TRBD1 (6 bases). TRBV23-1 is known as an ORF, though its function is uncertain. V was pared by 2 bases and J by 0 bases, with 13 bases between. This CDR3 region has 16 residues.

The chain is built from TRBV29-1 and TRBJ2-5; possible D gene TRBD2, 6 bases. Germline-derived CDR1 and CDR2 are SQVTM and ANQGSEA. V lost 4 bases, J lost 4 bases, and 16 bases lay in between. The CDR3 extends over 14 amino acids. CDR3 nucleotides: TGCAGCGTTGCTTCTCTATCCGGGGGAGAGACCCAGTACTTC. This gives the protein CSVASLSGGETQYF.

The chain carries TRBV5-1 and TRBJ2-7; a possible D gene is TRBD1 (5 bases). CDR3 length: 13 residues. Per the germline V gene, CDR1 is SGHRS and CDR2 is YFSETQ. V lost 4 bases and J lost 1, with 9 bases in between. CDR3 DNA: TGCGCCAGCAGCCCGGACATTTCCTACGAGCAGTACTTC. This codes for CASSPDISYEQYF. Full variable domain (rest looked up from reference TRBV5-1 and TRBJ2-7): KAGVTQTPRYLIKTRGQQVTLSCSPISGHRSVSWYQQTPGQGLQFLFEYFSETQRNKGNFPGRFSGRQFSNSRSEMNVSTLELGDSALYLCASSPDISYEQYFGPGTRLTVT.

V and J are TRBV5-1 and TRBJ2-3, with 7 bases fitting TRBD2. The J segment lost 3 bases and the V segment lost 5 bases, leaving 6 bases of the junction unmatched. CDR1 is SGHRS, CDR2 YFSETQ, per germline. This CDR3 has 14 amino acids. Here the CDR3 reads CASRSTGGTDTQYF. CDR3 sequence (DNA): TGCGCCAGCAGATCAACGGGAGGAACAGATACGCAGTATTTT.

This chain connects TRBV3-1 (or the pseudogene TRBV3-2) to TRBJ1-5; TRBD1 is a possible D gene (6 bases). CDR3 length: 14 residues. V was shortened by 0 bases and J by 7 bases, with 10 bases between the two germline ends. In germline, CDR1 is LGHDT, CDR2 YNNKEL (reference sequence). CDR3 protein: CASSQDRQDQPQHF. The CDR3 bases are TGTGCCAGCAGCCAAGATAGACAGGACCAGCCCCAGCATTTT.

This chain links TRBV5-4 with TRBJ2-1; 7 nucleotides match TRBD1. V was pared by 0 bases and J by 0 bases, with 0 bases of the junction left unmatched. The CDR3 consists of 15 residues. Germline CDR1 SGHNT, CDR2 YYREEE (reference sequence). CDR3 nucleotide sequence: TGTGCCAGCAGCTTGGGGGACAGCTCCTACAATGAGCAGTTCTTC. Residues: CASSLGDSSYNEQFF. Using reference TRBV5-4 and TRBJ2-1 for the parts outside the CDR3, the full variable domain is ETGVTQSPTHLIKTRGQQVTLRCSSQSGHNTVSWYQQALGQGPQFIFQYYREEENGRGNFPPRFSGLQFPNYSSELNVNALELDDSALYLCASSLGDSSYNEQFFGPGTRLTVL.

This chain links TRBV5-1 with TRBJ2-5, with 10 bases identical to TRBD2. Germline-derived CDR1 and CDR2 are SGHRS and YFSETQ. V shed 4 bases and J 5 bases; nucleotides not matched to a gene: 8. This CDR3 has 15 amino acids. In DNA, the CDR3 is TGCGCCAGCAGCGGAGCGGGAGGGCTCTGGGAGACCCAGTACTTC. Protein sequence: CASSGAGGLWETQYF.

CDR3 protein: CASSRRQGASYTF. The CDR3 nucleotides read TGTGCCAGCAGCCGCCGACAGGGGGCCTCCTACACCTTC. The rearrangement uses TRBV28 and TRBJ1-2, with TRBD1 matching over 10 bases. The CDR3 length is 13 residues. The V gene end was trimmed by 6 bases and the J gene end by 10 bases; junction bases not matched to a gene: 8. In germline, CDR1 is MDHEN, CDR2 SYDVKM.

CDR3 nucleotides: TGTGCCAGCAGCTTGGAGCGGGGGCTACTCGCGGTGCAGTTCTTC. This translates into CASSLERGLLAVQFF. V is TRBV5-6 and J is TRBJ2-1; 8 bases agree with TRBD2. This CDR3 is 15 amino acids long. Germline values: CDR1 SGHDT, CDR2 YYEEEE. J lost 12 bases, V lost 0 bases, and 11 bases had no gene match. Combining the CDR3 with reference TRBV5-6 and TRBJ2-1 gives the whole variable domain DAGVTQSPTHLIKTRGQQVTLRCSPKSGHDTVSWYQQALGQGPQFIFQYYEEEERQRGNFPDRFSGHQFPNYSSELNVNALLLGDSALYLCASSLERGLLAVQFFGPGTRLTVL.

This clone was observed once. CDR3 nucleotide sequence: TGTGCCAGCAACCGGGACATACTGAACACCGGGGAGCTGTTTTTT. It specifies CASNRDILNTGELFF. This chain joins TRBV2 and TRBJ2-2; perhaps TRBD1 as D (6 bases). Looked up from germline, CDR1 is SNHLY and CDR2 is FYNNEI. V lost 7 bases, J lost 1 base, and 13 bases lay in between. There are 15 residues in the CDR3. The whole variable domain, filled in from reference TRBV2 and TRBJ2-2, reads EPEVTQTPSHQVTQMGQEVILRCVPISNHLYFYWYRQILGQKVEFLVSFYNNEISEKSEIFDDQFSVERPDGSNFTLKIRSTKLEDSAMYFCASNRDILNTGELFFGEGSRLTVL.

This clone came up a few times. The J gene is TRBJ1-1, the V gene TRBV29-1, with 9 bases aligning to TRBD1. The V segment lost 6 bases and the J segment 4 bases; nucleotides outside the gene matches: 9. Per the germline V gene, CDR1 is SQVTM and CDR2 is ANQGSEA. The CDR3 spans 14 residues. CDR3 sequence reads: CSVYPTGGSTEAFF. The CDR3 bases are TGCAGCGTCTACCCGACAGGGGGGAGCACTGAAGCTTTCTTT.

V and J are TRBV6-2 or TRBV6-3 and TRBJ2-4, with 9 bases lining up with TRBD1. The CDR3 loop spans 17 amino acids. Germline values: CDR1 MNHEY, CDR2 SVGEGT. The V and J ends lost 2 bases and 0 bases, in that order; junction bases with no gene match: 5. CDR3 sequence reads: CASSYRDRALAKNIQYF. The CDR3 DNA is TGTGCCAGCAGTTACAGGGACAGGGCCCTAGCCAAAAACATTCAGTACTTC.

V and J are TRBV2 and TRBJ1-1; no clear D. The CDR3 runs 14 residues. The V end was cut by 4 bases, the J end by 3 bases, with 12 bases between. Germline V lookup: CDR1 SNHLY, CDR2 FYNNEI. CDR3 nucleotides: TGTGCCAGCAGTGCCGGCAGGCTTTACACTGAAGCTTTCTTT. Protein product: CASSAGRLYTEAFF. Filled out from reference TRBV2 and TRBJ1-1, the complete variable domain reads EPEVTQTPSHQVTQMGQEVILRCVPISNHLYFYWYRQILGQKVEFLVSFYNNEISEKSEIFDDQFSVERPDGSNFTLKIRSTKLEDSAMYFCASSAGRLYTEAFFGQGTRLTVV.

This clone came up once. The germline gene is not matched at one end of the junction; a read error may be the cause. This sequence joins TRBV7-9 and TRBJ1-2; D may be TRBD1 (6 bases). This CDR3 has 13 residues. CDR1 is SEHNR, CDR2 FQNEAQ, per germline (reference sequence). DNA for the CDR3: TGTGCCAGCATCTTAACCCCGGACAGTGGCTACACCTTC. Its protein product is CASILTPDSGYTF.